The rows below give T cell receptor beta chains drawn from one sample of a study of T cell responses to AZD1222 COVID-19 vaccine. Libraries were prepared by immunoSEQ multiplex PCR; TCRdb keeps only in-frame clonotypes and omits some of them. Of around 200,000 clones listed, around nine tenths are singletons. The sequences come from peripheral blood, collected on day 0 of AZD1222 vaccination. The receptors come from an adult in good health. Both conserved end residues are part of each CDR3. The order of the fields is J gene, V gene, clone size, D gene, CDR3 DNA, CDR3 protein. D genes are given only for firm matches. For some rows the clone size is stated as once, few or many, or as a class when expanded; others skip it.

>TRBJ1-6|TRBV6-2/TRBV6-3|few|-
TGTGCCAGCAGTTTAGGGGACAATTCACCCCTCCACTTT
CASSLGDNSPLHF
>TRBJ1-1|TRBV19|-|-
TGTGCCAGTAGTATCTTTGGGGCCGGATACACTGAAGCTTTCTTT
CASSIFGAGYTEAFF
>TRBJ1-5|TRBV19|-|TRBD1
TGTGCCAGTAGTACCCGACAGGGGTTGAATCAGCCCCAGCATTTT
CASSTRQGLNQPQHF
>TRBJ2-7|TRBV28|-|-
TGTGCCAGCAGTTTGACAGAGTCCTACGAGCAGTACTTC
CASSLTESYEQYF
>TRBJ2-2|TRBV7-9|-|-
TGTGCCAGCAGCTTTTCACACAGGGCTGAACCCGGGGAGCTGTTTTTT
CASSFSHRAEPGELFF
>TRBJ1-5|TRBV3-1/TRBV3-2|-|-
TGTGCCAGCAGCCTGGGCCTGAACGGGAATCAGCCCCAGCATTTT
CASSLGLNGNQPQHF
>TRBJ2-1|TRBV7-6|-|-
TGTGCCAGCAGCCATAAATCGGAGCAGTTCTTC
CASSHKSEQFF
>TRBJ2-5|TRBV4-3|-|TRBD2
TGCGCCAGCACTTACTCGGGGGGGAAAGGAGAGACCCAGTACTTC
CASTYSGGKGETQYF
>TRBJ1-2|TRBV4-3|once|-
TGCGCCAGCAGCCAAGAAAGACAGTTTGGCTACACCTTC
CASSQERQFGYTF
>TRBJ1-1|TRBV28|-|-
TGTGCCAGCAAGGCCCCACTCTCCTACGGCACTGAAGCTTTCTTT
CASKAPLSYGTEAFF
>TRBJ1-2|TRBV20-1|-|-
TGCAGTGGGCTAGAATTCTATGGCTACACCTTC
CSGLEFYGYTF
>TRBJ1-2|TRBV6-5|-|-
TGTGCCAGCAGCCACGGGGAACATGGCTACACCTTC
CASSHGEHGYTF
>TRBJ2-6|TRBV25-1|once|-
TGTGCCAGTTGGGGGACAGCCAACGTCCTGACTTTC
CASWGTANVLTF
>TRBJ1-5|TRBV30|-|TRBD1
TGTGCCTGGAGCCCTAGCGACAGGGGACTCATAAGCAATCAGCCCCAGCATTTT
CAWSPSDRGLISNQPQHF
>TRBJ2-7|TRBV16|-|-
TGTGCCAGCAGCCCCGCCCTGGGATTTTTATACGAGCAGTACTTC
CASSPALGFLYEQYF
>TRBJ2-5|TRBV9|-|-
TGTGCCAGCAGCGTAGAGGTTAGGGGAGAGACCCAGTACTTC
CASSVEVRGETQYF
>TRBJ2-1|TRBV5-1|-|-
TGCGCCAGCAGCTTGGAAGCCCGGAGCTCCTACAATGAGCAGTTCTTC
CASSLEARSSYNEQFF